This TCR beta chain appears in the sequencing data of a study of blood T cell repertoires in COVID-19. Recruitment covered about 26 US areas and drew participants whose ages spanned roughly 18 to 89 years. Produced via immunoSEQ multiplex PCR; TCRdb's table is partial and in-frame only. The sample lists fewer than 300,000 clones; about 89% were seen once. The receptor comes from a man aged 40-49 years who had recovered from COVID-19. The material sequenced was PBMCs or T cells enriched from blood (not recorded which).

The CDR3 sequence: CASSSPPTGLTTQYF. In nucleotides, the CDR3 is TGTGCCAGCAGCTCACCTCCGACAGGCCTGACTACGCAGTATTTT. The chain employs TRBV6-5 and TRBJ2-3; the D gene is possibly TRBD1 (6 bases). Deletions cut 6 bases from V and 8 bases from J, with 21 bases between. This CDR3 comprises 15 residues. Germline-derived CDR1 and CDR2 are MNHEY and SVGAGI.